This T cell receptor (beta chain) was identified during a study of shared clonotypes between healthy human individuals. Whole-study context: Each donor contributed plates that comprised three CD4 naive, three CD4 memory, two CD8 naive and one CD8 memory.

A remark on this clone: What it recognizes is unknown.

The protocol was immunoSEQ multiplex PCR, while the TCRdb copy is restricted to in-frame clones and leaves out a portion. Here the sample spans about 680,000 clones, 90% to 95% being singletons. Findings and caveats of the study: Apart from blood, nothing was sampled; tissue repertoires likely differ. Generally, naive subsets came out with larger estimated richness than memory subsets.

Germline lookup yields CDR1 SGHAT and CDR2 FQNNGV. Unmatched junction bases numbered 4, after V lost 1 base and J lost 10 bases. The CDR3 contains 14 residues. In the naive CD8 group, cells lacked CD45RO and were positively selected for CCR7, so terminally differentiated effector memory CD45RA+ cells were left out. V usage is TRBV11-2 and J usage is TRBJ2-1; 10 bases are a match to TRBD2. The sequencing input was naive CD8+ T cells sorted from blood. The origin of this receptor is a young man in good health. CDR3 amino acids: CASSLVLAGREQFF. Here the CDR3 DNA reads TGTGCCAGCAGCTTAGTACTAGCGGGACGCGAGCAGTTCTTC.